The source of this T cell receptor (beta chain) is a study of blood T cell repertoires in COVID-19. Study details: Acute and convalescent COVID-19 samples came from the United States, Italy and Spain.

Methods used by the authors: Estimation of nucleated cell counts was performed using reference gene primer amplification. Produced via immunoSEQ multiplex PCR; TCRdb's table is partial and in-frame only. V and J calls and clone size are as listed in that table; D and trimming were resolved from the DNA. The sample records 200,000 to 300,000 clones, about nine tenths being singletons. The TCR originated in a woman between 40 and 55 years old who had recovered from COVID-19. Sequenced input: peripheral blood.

CDR3 bases: TGTGCCAGCATCTCCGGGGGTAGCGGGGGCTACGAGCAGTACTTC. Amino acid sequence: CASISGGSGGYEQYF. V and J are TRBV6-1 and TRBJ2-7; 9 bases match TRBD2. The CDR3 runs 15 residues. The V gene's germline CDR1 is MNHNS and CDR2 SASEGT. The ends lost 7 bases at V and 3 bases at J; junction bases unmatched: 10.